The present T cell receptor beta chain was sequenced within a study of Ad26.COV2.S vaccination and SARS-CoV-2 variants. At the level of the study: A participant enrolled in the COV1001 Ad26.COV2.S trial arm provided the sample. General study points: Total T cell responses, in the TCR breadth and depth analyses, may have been underestimated. Substantial breadth in spike-specific CD8+ and CD4+ T cell responses was reportedly seen after vaccination. Vaccinated individuals (as opposed to placebo recipients) had higher spike-specific TCR breadth.

In the case of this clone: The antigen is not known.

Treatment of the sample: about 20 received Ad26.COV2.S at low or high dose, single or two shots; five or six received placebo; per-sample allocation not given. Sampling happened 63 days after the first vaccine or placebo injection. CDR3 length equals 14 residues. Trimming cost V 3 bases and J 5 bases, with 11 bases left between them. Germline CDR1 ENHRY, CDR2 SYGVKD. This table comes from immunoSEQ multiplex PCR, and its TCRdb copy is limited to in-frame clones, with some not included. The sample has 300,000 to 400,000 clones; roughly 84% are singletons. The source was peripheral blood, collected in a trial of Ad26.COV2.S vaccine versus placebo. This clonotype originated in a person between 18 and 60 years old who received the Ad26.COV2.S COVID-19 vaccine or a placebo. The chain joins TRBV10-3 to TRBJ1-5, with D uncertain. CDR3 in amino acids: CAISDPAFDQPQHF. The CDR3 DNA reads as TGTGCCATCAGTGACCCCGCCTTCGATCAGCCCCAGCATTTT.